The 9 T cell receptor beta chains listed next were all sequenced from one sample in a study of Graves' ophthalmopathy and Graves' hyperthyroidism. Investigators amplified TCR beta CDR3 regions from RNA transcripts. HTBI primers primed a first-round RT-PCR, and a second-round multiplex PCR followed. In TCRdb, the multiplex PCR reads were re-called with MiXCR into one record per CDR3 protein. Of 500,000 to 700,000 distinct CDR3 sequences detected, about a fifth appear once; the ten largest clones hold approximately 7.7%. Sequenced: peripheral blood. These receptors were taken from a woman younger than 35 with stable Graves' hyperthyroidism. Some clones in this sample may be carry-over from other donors' samples.

The chain recombines TRBV11-1 with TRBJ2-2; 11 nucleotides align to TRBD2. V lost 2 bases to trimming and J lost 3 bases; unmatched junction nucleotides: 2. This CDR3 is 16 amino acids long. CDR1 is SGHAT and CDR2 is FQDESV in the germline V gene (reference sequence). The CDR3 DNA sequence: TGTGCCAGCAGCTTACTAGCGGGAGGATACACCGGGGAGCTGTTTTTT. Translating it yields CASSLLAGGYTGELFF.

This clonotype showed up many times. As DNA, the CDR3 is TGTGCCAGCAGTTCTCCACCCCTACTCCAAGAGACCCAGTACTTC. It encodes CASSSPPLLQETQYF. This chain joins TRBV6-5 and TRBJ2-5; the D is unclear. The CDR3 runs 15 residues. The germline V gene encodes CDR1 MNHEY and CDR2 SVGAGI. Trimming removed 4 bases from V and 1 base from J, with 13 bases in between.

Ten or more counts support this clonotype. The chain uses TRBV6-1 and TRBJ1-1; possibly TRBD1 for D (6 bases). V dropped 1 base and J dropped 0 bases, with 18 bases sitting between them. CDR3 size: 18 residues. CDR1 and CDR2 from the germline V gene are MNHNS and SASEGT. In DNA form, the CDR3 reads TGTGCCAGCAGTGAAGATTTCGGCTTGGGGGCTATGAACACTGAAGCTTTCTTT. It translates to CASSEDFGLGAMNTEAFF.

This clonotype came up many times. The chain joins TRBV6-5 to TRBJ2-7, with D hard to call. Trimming pared 2 bases from V and 5 bases from J, leaving 10 bases between. The CDR3 is 13 amino acids. Germline-derived CDR1 and CDR2 are MNHEY and SVGAGI. The chain's CDR3 is CASSYRTHHEQYF. The CDR3 nucleotides are TGTGCCAGCAGTTACCGGACCCACCACGAGCAGTACTTC.

The chain employs TRBV5-1 and TRBJ2-7, with a tentative D call TRBD1 (6 bases). Trimming pared 3 bases from V and 2 bases from J, leaving 9 bases between. Germline V gene sequence: CDR1 SGHRS, CDR2 YFSETQ. The length of the CDR3 is 13 residues. As DNA, the CDR3 is TGCGCCAGCAGCTGGGGGCGAACCTACGAGCAGTACTTC. Translating gives CASSWGRTYEQYF.

This clonotype was seen a few times. The chain is built from TRBV6-1 and TRBJ1-6; no reliable D call. The CDR3 has 13 amino acids. The germline V gene encodes CDR1 MNHNS and CDR2 SASEGT. V was shortened by 5 bases and J by 7 bases, with 9 bases between the two germline ends. Written as DNA, the CDR3 is TGTGCCAGCAGTCGTAGCGGGAATTCACCCCTCCACTTT. It encodes CASSRSGNSPLHF.

This clonotype was observed at least ten times. The chain uses TRBV6-2 or TRBV6-3 and TRBJ1-1; no firm D call. V gave up 0 bases and J gave up 4 bases, with 6 bases separating them. The CDR3 covers 13 residues. Germline V gene data show CDR1 as MNHEY and CDR2 as SVGEGT. The CDR3 region is CASSYSLSTEAFF. For the CDR3, the DNA is TGTGCCAGCAGTTACTCTCTTAGCACTGAAGCTTTCTTT.

In its sample, this clonotype was seen many times. The chain combines TRBV12-3 or TRBV12-4 with TRBJ2-7; D is tentatively TRBD1 or TRBD2 (5 bases each). This CDR3 region has 12 residues. The ends were cut back, 0 bases at V and 12 bases at J, with 12 bases in the middle. The CDR3 sequence: CASSLAGELRYF. The CDR3, as DNA: TGTGCCAGCAGTTTAGCGGGGGAGTTAAGGTACTTC.

The genes are TRBV20-1 and TRBJ2-5, with D maybe TRBD2 (7 bases). Trimming took 0 bases from V and 5 from J, leaving 22 bases between them. CDR1 and CDR2 from the germline V gene are DFQATT and SNEGSKA (reference sequence). The CDR3 covers 17 residues. The CDR3 DNA reads TGCAGTGCTAGAGATCCCGCCTATGGGGGGGCGGGGGAGACCCAGTACTTC. Translation gives CSARDPAYGGAGETQYF.